These 19 T cell receptor beta chains share one sample of origin, sequenced in a study of CD8+CD57+ T cells in acquired aplastic anemia. Patients selected for sequencing had displayed CD8+CD57+ cell expansion by flow cytometry. TCR beta VDJ combinations and CDR3 sequences were profiled from genomic DNA. TCRdb reprocessed the reads with MiXCR, giving one entry per CDR3 protein. The table records 100,000 to 150,000 distinct CDR3 sequences, about two fifths of them present only once. The sample comprised sorted CD4+, CD8+, or CD8+CD57+ T cells (not recorded which) from PBMCs. These receptors all stem from a human donor with aplastic anemia.

A remark on this clonotype: Given a much more abundant clone one base away, this may be a read error. V and J are TRBV4-3 and TRBJ1-2, with D perhaps matching TRBD1 (5 bases). The CDR3 runs 18 residues. Germline CDR1 reads LGHNA; CDR2 reads YSLEER. V shed 0 bases and J shed 4 bases, with 21 bases lying between them. The CDR3 loop is CASSQERSTGPGLYGYTF. The CDR3 coding sequence is TGCGCCAGCAGCCAAGAGAGGTCTACGGGTCCAGGGCTCTATGGCTACACCTTC.

J is TRBJ2-6 and V is TRBV11-1, with D perhaps assigned TRBD1 or TRBD2 (6 bases each). Germline-derived CDR1 and CDR2 are SGHAT and FQDESV (reference sequence). The CDR3 runs 14 residues. V was shortened by 5 bases and J by 8 bases, with 13 bases between the two germline ends. This CDR3 reads CASSRGTRTNVLTF. As DNA, the CDR3 is TGTGCCAGCAGCCGCGGGACAAGGACCAACGTCCTGACTTTC. The whole variable domain, filled in from reference TRBV11-1 and TRBJ2-6, reads EAEVAQSPRYKITEKSQAVAFWCDPISGHATLYWYRQILGQGPELLVQFQDESVVDDSQLPKDRFSAERLKGVDSTLKIQPAELGDSAMYLCASSRGTRTNVLTFGAGSRLTVL.

The chain carries TRBV2 and TRBJ1-1; 9 bases fit TRBD1. The CDR3 sequence is 14 residues long. V gave up 4 bases and J gave up 7 bases; unmatched junction bases: 7. CDR1 SNHLY and CDR2 FYNNEI come from the germline V gene. CDR3 region: CASSGWTGEGEAFF. The CDR3 DNA is TGTGCCAGCAGTGGCTGGACAGGGGAAGGTGAAGCTTTCTTT.

This clonotype has ten or more counts. The chain links TRBV7-2 to TRBJ2-2, with TRBD1 identical over 8 bases. The CDR3 loop spans 15 amino acids. The ends lost 7 bases at V and 0 bases at J; junction bases unmatched: 4. Germline CDR1 and CDR2: SGHTA and FQGNSA. The CDR3 bases are TGTGCCAGCACCCAGGGGGCCGCGAACACCGGGGAGCTGTTTTTT. As protein: CASTQGAANTGELFF.

This clonotype was recorded at least ten times. The J gene is TRBJ2-7, the V gene TRBV14; 11 bases are shared with TRBD2. Losses at the gene ends were 4 bases for V and 0 bases for J; bases not matched to a gene: 14. CDR1 is SGHDN, CDR2 FVKESK, per germline. The CDR3 covers 19 residues. Here the CDR3 reads CASSRRGLAGGPSSYEQYF. CDR3 sequence (DNA): TGTGCCAGCAGCCGCAGGGGGCTAGCGGGGGGACCAAGCTCCTACGAGCAGTACTTC.

The sample holds a few counts of this clonotype. This may be a read error, as it is one base from a much larger clone. This chain's CDR3 is CASSLTTRLSGANALTF. In nucleotides, the CDR3 is TGTGCCAGCAGCTTGACGACCCGCCTCTCTGGGGCCAACGCCCTGACTTTC. The chain couples TRBV11-1 to TRBJ2-6; TRBD1 might be the D (5 bases). The CDR3 length is 17 residues. Germline CDR1 SGHAT, CDR2 FQDESV (reference sequence).

The chain is built from TRBV7-2 and TRBJ2-2, with TRBD2 matching 12 bases. The V gene's germline CDR1 is SGHTA and CDR2 FQGNSA. CDR3 size: 18 residues. V lost 2 bases to trimming and J lost 1 base; unmatched junction nucleotides: 5. CDR3 DNA sequence: TGTGCCAGCAGCTTACGGACTAGCGGGATGGGGAACACCGGGGAGCTGTTTTTT. Protein: CASSLRTSGMGNTGELFF.

V gene TRBV15 combines with J gene TRBJ2-5, with D perhaps assigned TRBD1 or TRBD2 (5 bases each). This CDR3 region has 17 residues. V gave up 4 bases and J gave up 1 base, with 19 bases separating them. CDR1 and CDR2 (germline): LNHNV, YYDKDF (reference sequence). The CDR3 sequence is CATSIGESRDGQETQYF. CDR3 bases: TGTGCCACCAGCATCGGGGAGTCTCGGGACGGCCAAGAGACCCAGTACTTC.

This clonotype was recorded many times. The chain combines TRBV4-1 with TRBJ2-5; 7 positions match TRBD1. The length of the CDR3 is 15 residues. Trimming at V came to 0 bases and at J to 3 bases, leaving 4 bases not matched to a gene. CDR1 and CDR2 from the germline V gene are MGHRA and YSYEKL. Written as DNA, the CDR3 is TGCGCCAGCAGCCAAGACGGACAGGCCGAAGAGACCCAGTACTTC. Translating it yields CASSQDGQAEETQYF.

A few counts support this clonotype. The chain links TRBV3-1 to TRBJ1-2; D might be TRBD1 (5 bases). The length of the CDR3 is 17 residues. Germline V gene data show CDR1 as LGHDT and CDR2 as YNNKEL (reference sequence). Trimming took 3 bases from V and 5 from J, leaving 22 bases between them. The CDR3 sequence: CASSHSPGTQWGYGYTF. CDR3 bases: TGTGCCAGCAGCCATTCCCCCGGGACCCAGTGGGGGTATGGCTACACCTTC.

The sample holds many counts of this clonotype. The chain employs TRBV14 and TRBJ1-6; perhaps TRBD1 as D (5 bases). Per germline, CDR1 SGHDN and CDR2 FVKESK. The CDR3 covers 16 residues. V was shortened by 1 base and J by 3 bases, with 10 bases between the two germline ends. CDR3 sequence (DNA): TGTGCCAGCAGCCAAGTGGGGGGTGACTATAATTCACCCCTCCACTTT. It is translated as CASSQVGGDYNSPLHF.

This clonotype has only a few counts. The rearrangement links TRBV7-2 to TRBJ2-7, with 7 positions matching TRBD2. The germline V gene encodes CDR1 SGHTA and CDR2 FQGNSA. CDR3 size: 12 residues. The V and J ends lost 7 bases and 4 bases, in that order; junction bases with no gene match: 4. The CDR3 DNA follows: TGTGCCAGCAAACGGGGGGTGTACGAGCAGTACTTC. Its protein product is CASKRGVYEQYF.

V is TRBV7-9 and J is TRBJ2-7; D gene uncertain. CDR1 is SEHNR and CDR2 is FQNEAQ in the germline V gene (reference sequence). V was pared by 5 bases and J by 1 base, with 12 bases between. This CDR3 is built from 14 residues. The CDR3 spells CASSPTPPSYEQYF. The CDR3 DNA is TGTGCCAGCAGCCCTACACCGCCGTCCTACGAGCAGTACTTC.

This clonotype was counted ten times or more. This chain joins TRBV30 and TRBJ1-2, with 7 positions matching TRBD1. J was trimmed by 4 bases and V by 0 bases; bases with no gene match: 2. The germline CDR1 and CDR2 sequences are GTSNPN and SVGIG (reference sequence). The CDR3 has 13 residues. The CDR3 DNA reads TGTGCCTGGAGTGTACAGGGGAGCTATGGCTACACCTTC. It translates to CAWSVQGSYGYTF.

J is TRBJ1-5 and V is TRBV5-8; D not certain. The CDR3 has 15 residues. Germline lookup yields CDR1 SGHTS and CDR2 YDEGEE. V lost 0 bases, J lost 4 bases, and 11 bases lay in between. CDR3 amino acids: CASSLAAVGNQPQHF. The CDR3 nucleotides are TGTGCCAGCAGCTTGGCCGCGGTAGGGAATCAGCCCCAGCATTTT.

The table lists this clonotype with many counts. The chain couples TRBV20-1 to TRBJ1-6; D remains ambiguous. V was trimmed by 0 bases and J by 7 bases, leaving 13 bases between them. CDR1 DFQATT and CDR2 SNEGSKA come from the germline V gene (reference sequence). This CDR3 has 15 amino acids. The CDR3 here is CSARDVGWLNSPLHF. The CDR3 bases are TGCAGTGCTAGAGACGTGGGGTGGTTGAATTCACCCCTCCACTTT.

On this clonotype itself: This CDR3 is missing its conserved last phenylalanine or tryptophan, likely due to a read error. V gene TRBV30 combines with J gene TRBJ1-2; 10 bases line up with TRBD1. CDR3 length equals 14 residues. Germline values: CDR1 GTSNPN, CDR2 SVGIG (reference sequence). The V segment lost 4 bases and the J segment 4 bases; nucleotides outside the gene matches: 6. CDR3 coding DNA: TGTGCCTGGACCCAGGACAGGGGGGCCTATGGCTACACCCTC. Protein: CAWTQDRGAYGYTL.

The V gene is TRBV2, the J gene TRBJ2-7, with D perhaps TRBD2 (5 bases). Germline CDR1 reads SNHLY; CDR2 reads FYNNEI. The CDR3 is 16 residues long. V was clipped by 5 bases and J by 3 bases, with 20 bases between them. CDR3 sequence: CASSFLPSGGLYEQYF. As DNA, the CDR3 is TGTGCCAGCAGTTTCCTCCCCAGCGGTGGCCTCTACGAGCAGTACTTC.

The chain employs TRBV19 and TRBJ2-5; possible D gene TRBD2, 5 bases. The germline V and J ends were trimmed by 10 bases and 5 bases, with 26 bases remaining between them. Germline V lookup: CDR1 LNHDA, CDR2 SQIVND (reference sequence). This CDR3 comprises 16 residues. The CDR3 sequence is CATRRWVSGEVETQYF. The DNA for the CDR3 is TGTGCCACCCGCCGCTGGGTGAGCGGAGAGGTGGAGACCCAGTACTTC.